This entry lists 25 T cell receptor beta chains sequenced from one sample in a study of Graves' ophthalmopathy and Graves' hyperthyroidism. Amplified TCR beta CDR3 regions were obtained using RNA transcripts as template. Amplification began with first-round RT-PCR using HTBI primers, then second-round multiplex PCR was performed. TCRdb ran MiXCR on the multiplex PCR reads and lists one entry per CDR3 protein. The sample records about 1.2 million distinct CDR3 sequences, 35% to 40% being singletons. Sample: peripheral blood or thyroid tissue (not recorded which). The receptors come from an adult man with Graves' hyperthyroidism.

The V gene is TRBV2, the J gene TRBJ2-2, with a possible D match to TRBD1 (6 bases). This CDR3 is 11 amino acids long. Looked up from germline, CDR1 is SNHLY and CDR2 is FYNNEI. Trimming stripped 11 bases from V and 8 bases from J, with 12 bases between. CDR3 protein: CAQGGRGELFF. The CDR3 nucleotides read TGTGCCCAAGGGGGTCGAGGGGAGCTGTTTTTT.

The chain has TRBV9 and TRBJ2-2; 9 nucleotides agree with TRBD2. With V trimmed by 0 bases and J by 6 bases, 3 bases remained unmatched. Germline V gives CDR1 SGDLS, CDR2 YYNGEE. The CDR3 is 15 amino acids. Here the CDR3 reads CASSVGGRAAGELFF. CDR3 nucleotide sequence: TGTGCCAGCAGCGTAGGCGGGAGGGCCGCCGGGGAGCTGTTTTTT. Based on the CDR3 plus reference TRBV9 and TRBJ2-2, the full variable domain is DSGVTQTPKHLITATGQRVTLRCSPRSGDLSVYWYQQSLDQGLQFLIQYYNGEERAKGNILERFSAQQFPDLHSELNLSSLELGDSALYFCASSVGGRAAGELFFGEGSRLTVL.

In this sample, this clonotype turned up a few times. V gene TRBV7-9 combines with J gene TRBJ1-6; 7 bases agree with TRBD1. V lost 5 bases, J lost 10 bases, and 14 bases stayed unmatched. This CDR3 region has 16 residues. Germline V CDR1 and CDR2: SEHNR, FQNEAQ (reference sequence). CDR3 residues: CASSTLRRDSKSPLHF. CDR3 in DNA: TGTGCCAGCAGCACATTAAGGAGGGACAGCAAGTCACCCCTCCACTTT.

The chain joins TRBV7-2 to TRBJ1-2; perhaps TRBD1 as D (6 bases). Germline values: CDR1 SGHTA, CDR2 FQGNSA. There are 14 residues in the CDR3. V lost 7 bases and J 2 bases, leaving 14 bases between the germline ends. CDR3 coding DNA: TGTGCCAGCACCAAGGAAGGACAGAACTATGGCTACACCTTC. Its protein product is CASTKEGQNYGYTF.

The chain is built from TRBV24-1 and TRBJ1-6; perhaps TRBD1 as D (5 bases). Trimming took 5 bases from V and 8 from J, leaving 18 bases between them. Looked up from germline, CDR1 is KGHDR and CDR2 is SFDVKD. This CDR3 contains 16 residues. CDR3 nucleotides: TGTGCCACCAGTGCTAGACGACAGAATTCAGATTCACCCCTCCACTTT. As protein: CATSARRQNSDSPLHF.

The chain employs TRBV29-1 and TRBJ1-1; D is ambiguous. Germline CDR1 and CDR2: SQVTM and ANQGSEA. CDR3 length equals 13 residues. Trimming took 5 bases from V and 1 from J, leaving 11 bases between them. The CDR3 sequence: CSVSEGRNTEAFF. For the CDR3, the DNA is TGCAGCGTTTCCGAGGGAAGGAACACTGAAGCTTTCTTT.

This clonotype was seen ten or more times. The V gene is TRBV5-1, the J gene TRBJ1-1; D gene uncertain. The CDR3 is made up of 14 amino acids. CDR1 is SGHRS and CDR2 is YFSETQ in the germline V gene. V shed 1 base and J shed 3 bases, with 10 bases lying between them. The CDR3: CASSLSQGHTEAFF. CDR3 nucleotides: TGCGCCAGCAGCTTGTCCCAAGGGCACACTGAAGCTTTCTTT.

This chain links TRBV10-3 with TRBJ1-5; perhaps TRBD1 as D (6 bases). V lost 11 bases, J lost 7 bases, and 15 bases lay in between. Germline CDR1 ENHRY, CDR2 SYGVKD. The CDR3 has 12 amino acids. The CDR3 is CASSGGAQPQHF. The CDR3 region has the DNA TGTGCCTCTAGCGGGGGGGCGCAGCCCCAGCATTTT.

This clonotype was seen a handful of times. This chain uses TRBV7-9 with TRBJ1-2; D remains ambiguous. The CDR3 has 15 residues. V was clipped by 7 bases and J by 3 bases, with 18 bases between them. The germline V gene has CDR1 SEHNR and CDR2 FQNEAQ (reference sequence). The CDR3: CASNPLPGPDYGYTF. The CDR3 DNA follows: TGTGCCAGCAACCCGCTGCCGGGCCCTGACTATGGCTACACCTTC.

This clonotype was seen repeatedly, ten times or more. The CDR3 here is CASRKGDGTKTYEQYF. In DNA, the CDR3 is TGTGCCAGCAGGAAGGGCGATGGGACCAAAACCTACGAGCAGTACTTC. The chain recombines TRBV13 with TRBJ2-7; the D gene could be TRBD1 or TRBD2 (5 bases each). The CDR3 runs 16 residues. V was clipped by 6 bases and J by 2 bases, with 20 bases between them. Per germline, CDR1 PRHDT and CDR2 FYEKMQ (reference sequence).

This rearrangement joins TRBV4-3 to TRBJ1-3, with D uncertain. Germline V gives CDR1 LGHNA, CDR2 YSLEER. V lost 0 bases to trimming and J lost 8 bases, with 17 bases between them. The CDR3 contains 16 residues. The CDR3 reads CASSQDRRPVFDTIYF. CDR3 nucleotide sequence: TGCGCCAGCAGCCAAGACCGGCGGCCTGTTTTTGACACCATATATTTT.

This clonotype was found a few times. The gene calls are TRBV6-6 and TRBJ2-5; 7 bases map to TRBD1. The CDR3 length is 14 residues. After removal of 5 bases from V and 5 bases from J, the junction contained 8 bases not matched to a gene. The germline gives CDR1 MNHNY, CDR2 SVGAGI (reference sequence). The CDR3 nucleotides are TGTGCCAGCAGTCCAAACAGGGGAGCGGAGACCCAGTACTTC. Translating gives CASSPNRGAETQYF.

This clonotype was counted only a few times. The chain has TRBV20-1 and TRBJ2-3; TRBD2 matches 7 bases. Per germline, CDR1 DFQATT and CDR2 SNEGSKA (reference sequence). Germline trimming cut 6 bases from V and 2 bases from J; bases unmatched to any gene: 5. The CDR3 is 13 residues long. CDR3 residues: CSARSGHTDTQYF. CDR3 nucleotide sequence: TGCAGTGCCCGTAGCGGGCACACAGATACGCAGTATTTT.

In regard to this clonotype: This could be a read error, since a much larger clone is one nucleotide away. The V and J genes are TRBV7-3 and TRBJ2-2; D possibly corresponds to TRBD2 (5 bases). Looked up from germline, CDR1 is SGHTA and CDR2 is FQGTGA. The CDR3 totals 16 residues. In DNA, the CDR3 is TGTGCCAGCAGCCGCCATAAGGGAGCGAACACCGGGGAGCTGCTTTTT. Translating it yields CASSRHKGANTGELLF.

The chain couples TRBV4-1 to TRBJ1-6; D ambiguous. The V and J ends lost 4 bases and 0 bases respectively, with 13 bases between them. Germline V gives CDR1 MGHRA, CDR2 YSYEKL. The CDR3 totals 17 residues. The CDR3 DNA sequence: TGCGCCAGCAGCCTCCGCGGGGTACCCTCCTATAATTCACCCCTCCACTTT. Translated: CASSLRGVPSYNSPLHF.

Only a few counts were recorded for this clonotype. The genes are TRBV11-2 and TRBJ1-2; D call uncertain. The CDR3 extends over 13 amino acids. V gave up 11 bases and J gave up 4 bases, with 17 bases separating them. Per the germline V gene, CDR1 is SGHAT and CDR2 is FQNNGV. Here the CDR3 reads CAWSVLGSYGYTF. CDR3 coding DNA: TGTGCCTGGAGTGTTCTGGGCAGCTATGGCTACACCTTC.

This clonotype came up a few times. The chain joins TRBV10-1 to TRBJ2-2; 7 nucleotides match TRBD2. V gave up 2 bases and J gave up 4 bases; unmatched junction bases: 10. The CDR3 consists of 17 residues. Looked up from germline, CDR1 is WNHNN and CDR2 is SYGVQD (reference sequence). As DNA, the CDR3 is TGCGCCAGCAGTGAGACCCGTTTAGCGGGCCCCACCGGGGAGCTGTTTTTT. It encodes CASSETRLAGPTGELFF.

Many counts were recorded for this clonotype. The chain has TRBV20-1 and TRBJ2-5, with TRBD2 matching over 15 bases. Trimming at V came to 6 bases and at J to 4 bases, leaving 9 bases not matched to a gene. Germline V gene lookup returns CDR1 DFQATT and CDR2 SNEGSKA (reference sequence). This CDR3 spans 16 amino acids. The CDR3 sequence: CSARGTSGRKGETQYF. The DNA for the CDR3 is TGCAGTGCCCGAGGGACTAGCGGGAGGAAGGGAGAGACCCAGTACTTC.

The chain has TRBV9 and TRBJ1-1, with TRBD1 matching over 9 bases. Per germline, CDR1 SGDLS and CDR2 YYNGEE. The CDR3 sequence is 14 residues long. V gave up 10 bases and J gave up 1 base; unmatched junction bases: 8. The chain's CDR3 is CAFGQGIRNTEAFF. CDR3 in DNA: TGTGCCTTCGGACAGGGGATTCGGAACACTGAAGCTTTCTTT.

This clonotype was picked up many times. The V gene is TRBV2, the J gene TRBJ2-7; TRBD1 might be the D (7 bases). Germline CDR1 is SNHLY and CDR2 is FYNNEI. The CDR3 contains 14 residues. V shed 6 bases and J shed 3 bases, with 15 bases lying between them. CDR3 amino acids: CASRYDQGGYEQYF. In DNA, the CDR3 is TGTGCCAGCAGATATGACCAGGGGGGCTACGAGCAGTACTTC.

On this clonotype itself: The junction shows a germline mismatch at one end, possibly a read error. V is TRBV7-9 and J is TRBJ1-6, with 10 positions matching TRBD1. Per germline, CDR1 SEHNR and CDR2 FQNEAQ (reference sequence). This CDR3 region has 16 residues. In nucleotides, the CDR3 is TGCGCCAGCAGCTATGAGACAGGGGGCAGGGATTCACCCCTCCACTTT. Residues: CASSYETGGRDSPLHF.

The V gene is TRBV27, the J gene TRBJ1-5; D might be TRBD1 (6 bases). V was pared by 8 bases and J by 6 bases, with 23 bases between. The CDR3 runs to 16 residues. CDR1 MNHEY and CDR2 SMNVEV come from the germline V gene (reference sequence). As DNA, the CDR3 is TGTGCCAGCCGCGGCGGAGGGGGGCTTTCGAGTCAGCCCCAGCATTTT. Encoded protein: CASRGGGGLSSQPQHF.

This clonotype was seen only once. This chain joins TRBV7-2 and TRBJ2-5; D is possibly TRBD2 (6 bases). This CDR3 region has 17 residues. The germline gives CDR1 SGHTA, CDR2 FQGNSA. V lost 5 bases and J lost 7, with 26 bases in between. CDR3 region: CASSKGTGTPTHGTQYF. Here the CDR3 DNA reads TGTGCCAGCAGCAAGGGAACCGGGACTCCGACCCATGGGACCCAGTACTTC. Complete variable domain (other parts from reference TRBV7-2 and TRBJ2-5): GAGVSQSPSNKVTEKGKDVELRCDPISGHTALYWYRQSLGQGLEFLIYFQGNSAPDKSGLPSDRFSAERTGGSVSTLTIQRTQQEDSAVYLCASSKGTGTPTHGTQYFGPGTRLLVL.

The chain combines TRBV7-9 with TRBJ1-5, with D uncertain. V was pared by 5 bases and J by 9 bases, with 23 bases between. The V gene's germline CDR1 is SEHNR and CDR2 FQNEAQ (reference sequence). This CDR3 comprises 16 residues. The CDR3 loop is CASSHDGGGVSGPQHF. Here the CDR3 DNA reads TGTGCCAGCAGCCATGACGGAGGAGGTGTTAGTGGGCCCCAGCATTTT.

With respect to this clonotype: A much larger clone sits a single nucleotide away, making a read error possible. The chain combines TRBV10-3 with TRBJ1-5; unclear D gene. Germline V CDR1 and CDR2: ENHRY, SYGVKD. The V end was cut by 4 bases, the J end by 4 bases, with 8 bases between. The CDR3 has 13 residues. The CDR3 region is CAISVLGNQPQHF. The CDR3 DNA sequence: TGTGCCATCAGTGTTCTTGGTAATCAGCCCCAGCATTTT.